A selection of T cell receptor beta chains follows, all from one sample in a study of T cell responses to AZD1222 COVID-19 vaccine. Profiled with immunoSEQ multiplex PCR; TCRdb holds only in-frame clones, not every one. The sample lists some 130,000 clones, over 75% occurring once. This specimen consisted of peripheral blood, obtained on day 0 of AZD1222 vaccination. These receptors came from an adult in good health. The CDR3 runs from the conserved cysteine through the conserved F or W. A D gene is named only where the DNA matches it firmly. Size is stated for part of the rows, as once, few or many counts, or as a class when the clone is expanded.

V,J,size,D,CDR3,DNA
TRBV30,TRBJ2-7,-,TRBD2,CAWRGLGTRGYEQYF,TGTGCCTGGAGAGGTCTCGGGACTAGAGGATACGAGCAGTACTTC
TRBV18,TRBJ1-2,-,-,CASSPPIQGRGYTF,TGTGCCAGCTCACCACCGATACAGGGCAGGGGCTACACCTTC
TRBV30,TRBJ1-5,-,TRBD1,CACGTGLEQPQHF,TGTGCCTGTGGGACAGGGTTGGAGCAGCCCCAGCATTTT
TRBV2,TRBJ2-3,-,TRBD1,CASEWTGGTDTQYF,TGTGCCAGCGAATGGACAGGGGGCACAGATACGCAGTATTTT
TRBV4-1,TRBJ1-5,once,-,CASSQVAGLGNQPQHF,TGCGCCAGCAGCCAAGTAGCCGGGTTGGGCAATCAGCCCCAGCATTTT
TRBV7-9,TRBJ1-2,-,-,CASGASNYGYTF,TGTGCCAGCGGGGCTTCTAACTATGGCTACACCTTC
TRBV19,TRBJ2-1,once,TRBD1,CASSPGGALMGQFF,TGTGCCAGTAGCCCAGGGGGAGCGCTCATGGGGCAGTTCTTC
TRBV5-1,TRBJ2-3,-,-,CASSFRQSTDTQYF,TGCGCCAGCAGCTTTCGTCAGAGCACAGATACGCAGTATTTT
TRBV5-3,TRBJ2-7,-,TRBD2,CARSERTRVNEQYF,TGTGCCAGAAGCGAAAGGACTAGAGTGAACGAGCAGTACTTC
TRBV19,TRBJ1-5,-,TRBD1,CASRLQGRYSNQPQHF,TGTGCCAGTAGGCTACAGGGGAGATATAGCAATCAGCCCCAGCATTTT
TRBV5-1,TRBJ1-6,-,-,CASSTENSPLHF,TGCGCCAGCAGTACAGAAAATTCACCCCTCCACTTT
TRBV6-5,TRBJ2-7,-,TRBD1,CASSYGQGWTEQYF,TGTGCCAGCAGTTACGGACAGGGTTGGACTGAGCAGTACTTC
TRBV7-9,TRBJ1-1,-,-,CASSLTGTANTEAFF,TGTGCCAGCAGCTTAACCGGGACGGCGAACACTGAAGCTTTCTTT
TRBV2,TRBJ2-1,once,-,CASSVYNNEQFF,TGTGCCAGCAGTGTTTACAACAATGAGCAGTTCTTC
TRBV29-1,TRBJ2-5,-,-,CSVELEGRETQYF,TGCAGCGTTGAGCTCGAGGGTAGGGAGACCCAGTACTTC
TRBV12-3/TRBV12-4,TRBJ2-7,-,TRBD1,CASSLTGVLEQYF,TGTGCCAGCAGTTTAACAGGGGTACTCGAGCAGTACTTC
TRBV4-1,TRBJ1-5,-,-,CASSQGKGPNQPQHF,TGCGCCAGCAGCCAAGGAAAAGGCCCTAATCAGCCCCAGCATTTT
TRBV6-5,TRBJ1-2,-,-,CASSHGAYNYGYTF,TGTGCCAGCAGTCACGGGGCCTATAACTATGGCTACACCTTC
TRBV7-2,TRBJ2-1,-,-,CASSTDMGDGREQFF,TGTGCCAGCAGCACGGACATGGGAGATGGGCGTGAGCAGTTCTTC
TRBV12-3/TRBV12-4,TRBJ1-1,-,-,CASAVNTEAFF,TGTGCCAGCGCGGTGAACACTGAAGCTTTCTTT
TRBV6-5,TRBJ2-7,-,-,CASSPGENEQYF,TGTGCCAGCAGCCCCGGTGAAAATGAGCAGTACTTC
TRBV6-2/TRBV6-3,TRBJ1-2,few,TRBD1,CASSYDPGTGRNYGYTF,TGTGCCAGCAGTTATGACCCTGGGACAGGGAGGAACTATGGCTACACCTTC